This T cell receptor beta chain was identified during a study of blood T cell repertoires in COVID-19. This clone was recorded only once. V lost 2 bases to trimming and J lost 8 bases, with 9 bases between them. Germline V CDR1 and CDR2: MGHDK, SYGVNS. The CDR3 length is 13 residues. The table came from immunoSEQ multiplex PCR; TCRdb's copy has only in-frame clones and leaves some out. The profile shows roughly 43,000 clones, 86% of them singletons. This receptor was identified in a man in his fifties or sixties with active COVID-19. V is TRBV25-1 and J is TRBJ1-4; D might be TRBD1 (5 bases). The sequencing input was peripheral blood. The DNA for the CDR3 is TGTGCCAGCAGTGAAGGGGGGAGGGAAAAACTGTTTTTT. It codes for CASSEGGREKLFF.